These 30 T cell receptor beta chains were sequenced from one sample in a study of cytomegalovirus exposure and HLA in healthy donors. Only in-frame clones appear in the TCRdb table, and some are missing; sequencing was by immunoSEQ multiplex PCR. Among more than 90,000 clones, approximately 88% were seen once, and the ten largest hold 1.5% to 2%. The source material was PBMCs. The receptors originated from a man aged 18-30 years in good health and CMV-seronegative.

This clone was counted between two and nine times. V is TRBV6-5 and J is TRBJ2-7; no definite D call. This CDR3 contains 11 residues. Germline CDR1 MNHEY, CDR2 SVGAGI. V gave up 3 bases and J gave up 4 bases, with 4 bases separating them. CDR3 in amino acids: CASSYKYEQYF. In DNA, the CDR3 is TGTGCCAGCAGTTATAAATACGAGCAGTACTTC.

This CDR3 reads CASSEALSAGGRYNEQFF. The CDR3 DNA reads as TGTGCCAGCAGTGAAGCGCTCTCGGCGGGAGGCAGATACAATGAGCAGTTCTTC. The genes are TRBV2 and TRBJ2-1; 8 nucleotides line up with TRBD2. CDR3 length: 18 residues. V was pared by 0 bases and J by 4 bases, with 11 bases of the junction left unmatched. From germline, CDR1 is SNHLY and CDR2 FYNNEI.

The chain combines TRBV18 with TRBJ2-7; a possible D gene is TRBD1 (6 bases). Germline V lookup: CDR1 KGHSH, CDR2 LQKENI. V was clipped by 6 bases and J by 3 bases, with 9 bases between them. The length of the CDR3 is 12 residues. CDR3 sequence reads: CASSQDSYEQYF. CDR3 in DNA: TGTGCCAGCTCTCAGGACAGCTACGAGCAGTACTTC.

CDR3 DNA: TGTGCCACCAGCAGAGACAGAAATCAGCCCCAGCATTTT. Its translation is CATSRDRNQPQHF. This chain connects TRBV15 to TRBJ1-5; D is unresolved. V was trimmed by 0 bases and J by 4 bases, leaving 4 bases between them. The CDR3 length is 13 residues. CDR1 is LNHNV and CDR2 is YYDKDF in the germline V gene (reference sequence).

The CDR3 is CASSVPGLANEQFF. The DNA for the CDR3 is TGTGCCAGCAGCGTACCGGGACTAGCGAATGAGCAGTTCTTC. J is TRBJ2-1 and V is TRBV9; 10 bases agree with TRBD2. Germline trimming cut 1 base from V and 7 bases from J; bases unmatched to any gene: 2. Germline V CDR1 and CDR2: SGDLS, YYNGEE. The CDR3 runs to 14 residues. Filled out from reference TRBV9 and TRBJ2-1, the complete variable domain reads DSGVTQTPKHLITATGQRVTLRCSPRSGDLSVYWYQQSLDQGLQFLIQYYNGEERAKGNILERFSAQQFPDLHSELNLSSLELGDSALYFCASSVPGLANEQFFGPGTRLTVL.

The gene calls are TRBV11-3 and TRBJ2-7, with 10 bases that match TRBD2. Germline V gene data show CDR1 as SGHNT and CDR2 as YENEEA. The CDR3 is 15 amino acids. The ends lost 5 bases at V and 5 bases at J; junction bases unmatched: 9. The DNA for the CDR3 is TGTGCCAGCAGCCCCGGAGGGGGACTAGCGAACGAGCAGTACTTC. Its protein is CASSPGGGLANEQYF. Full variable domain (rest looked up from reference TRBV11-3 and TRBJ2-7): EAGVVQSPRYKIIEKKQPVAFWCNPISGHNTLYWYLQNLGQGPELLIRYENEEAVDDSQLPKDRFSAERLKGVDSTLKIQPAELGDSAVYLCASSPGGGLANEQYFGPGTRLTVT.

The CDR3: CASSVGAYEQFF. CDR3 nucleotides: TGTGCCAGCAGTGTGGGGGCCTATGAGCAGTTCTTC. V usage is TRBV2 and J usage is TRBJ2-1; D possibly corresponds to TRBD1 (6 bases). Trimming stripped 4 bases from V and 8 bases from J, with 9 bases between. The CDR3 runs 12 residues. Germline lookup yields CDR1 SNHLY and CDR2 FYNNEI.

The rearrangement links TRBV27 to TRBJ2-2; D uncertain. The length of the CDR3 is 13 residues. Deletions cut 6 bases from V and 5 bases from J, with 10 bases between. The germline CDR1 and CDR2 sequences are MNHEY and SMNVEV (reference sequence). The CDR3 region is CASRNPETGELFF. The DNA for the CDR3 is TGTGCCAGCAGAAATCCGGAGACCGGGGAGCTGTTTTTT.

The J gene is TRBJ2-4, the V gene TRBV19, with D tentatively TRBD1 (5 bases). Trimming stripped 2 bases from V and 6 bases from J, with 17 bases between. CDR3 length: 16 residues. The germline CDR1 and CDR2 sequences are LNHDA and SQIVND (reference sequence). The CDR3 loop is CASSISPHHTGNIQYF. CDR3 nucleotide sequence: TGTGCCAGTAGTATATCCCCTCACCATACAGGAAACATTCAGTACTTC.

V is TRBV19 and J is TRBJ1-2, with 9 bases aligning to TRBD1. The V segment lost 5 bases and the J segment 6 bases; nucleotides outside the gene matches: 4. This CDR3 contains 13 residues. Germline V gives CDR1 LNHDA, CDR2 SQIVND (reference sequence). The CDR3 region has the DNA TGTGCCAGTAGTTGGACAGGGGCTAATGGCTACACCTTC. Encoded protein: CASSWTGANGYTF.

The chain couples TRBV27 to TRBJ2-3; 12 nucleotides agree with TRBD2. Germline V gene data show CDR1 as MNHEY and CDR2 as SMNVEV (reference sequence). The CDR3 loop spans 17 amino acids. The V segment lost 0 bases and the J segment 2 bases; nucleotides outside the gene matches: 3. The CDR3 reads CASSLSSSGRVTDTQYF. The CDR3 DNA reads TGTGCCAGCAGTTTATCGTCTAGCGGGAGGGTCACAGATACGCAGTATTTT.

This chain joins TRBV7-2 and TRBJ2-7, with 11 bases identical to TRBD2. This CDR3 region has 17 residues. Losses at the gene ends were 5 bases for V and 4 bases for J; bases not matched to a gene: 13. Germline V gene lookup returns CDR1 SGHTA and CDR2 FQGNSA. The CDR3 DNA follows: TGTGCCAGCAGCCACGGGACTAGCGGACCGGGGTGGTACGAGCAGTACTTC. It encodes CASSHGTSGPGWYEQYF.

Details on this clone: Different DNA sequences within this sample yield the same CDR3. The chain joins TRBV7-7 to TRBJ2-5; 10 bases agree with TRBD2. This CDR3 has 15 residues. V dropped 1 base and J dropped 5; count of bases not matched to a gene: 4. CDR1 and CDR2 (germline): SSHAT, FNYEAQ (reference sequence). DNA of the CDR3: TGTGCCAGCAGCTTAGGGCTAGCGGGGGTTGAGACCCAGTACTTC. Translated, it gives CASSLGLAGVETQYF.

This clone turned up a few times. The V call is TRBV27, the J call TRBJ1-2, with 7 bases lining up with TRBD1. With 5 bases clipped from V and 5 bases from J, the junction kept 8 bases outside the gene matches. The CDR3 loop spans 14 amino acids. Germline CDR1 is MNHEY and CDR2 is SMNVEV (reference sequence). The DNA for the CDR3 is TGTGCCAGCAGTACCCGGGACAGTCCTTATGGCTACACCTTC. Amino acids: CASSTRDSPYGYTF.

J is TRBJ1-1 and V is TRBV7-6; D might be TRBD1 (6 bases). Germline values: CDR1 SGHVS, CDR2 FNYEAQ. The CDR3 length is 16 residues. V dropped 1 base and J dropped 5 bases, with 17 bases sitting between them. The CDR3 sequence is CASSLGGTPGGTEAFF. CDR3 nucleotide sequence: TGTGCCAGCAGCTTAGGCGGGACACCCGGGGGGACTGAAGCTTTCTTT.

A few counts support this clone. This sequence joins TRBV7-8 and TRBJ1-5; tentatively, D is TRBD1 (5 bases). The germline V and J ends were trimmed by 1 base and 7 bases, with 14 bases remaining between them. The V gene's germline CDR1 is SGHVS and CDR2 FQNEAQ. The CDR3 is made up of 15 amino acids. The CDR3 bases are TGTGCCAGCAGCTTAGTCGGTCAGGGACTACAGCCCCAGCATTTT. Protein sequence: CASSLVGQGLQPQHF.

The V call is TRBV5-1, the J call TRBJ1-1; D remains ambiguous. Germline V gives CDR1 SGHRS, CDR2 YFSETQ. The CDR3 length is 15 residues. Trimming pared 4 bases from V and 1 base from J, leaving 14 bases between. CDR3 in amino acids: CASSRSGRENTEAFF. The CDR3 nucleotides read TGCGCCAGCAGCCGATCAGGACGGGAGAACACTGAAGCTTTCTTT.

V and J are TRBV18 and TRBJ1-4; D possibly corresponds to TRBD1 (5 bases). V was cut by 3 bases and J by 7 bases, with 12 bases left in between. The CDR3 is made up of 14 amino acids. CDR1 KGHSH and CDR2 LQKENI come from the germline V gene. DNA for the CDR3: TGTGCCAGCTCACCTGGGGCCCCGGGTGAAAAACTGTTTTTT. This sequence encodes CASSPGAPGEKLFF.

CDR3 in DNA: TGTGCCAGCAGTTTTGGCGGGACAGTATACTACGAGCAGTACTTC. Amino acid sequence: CASSFGGTVYYEQYF. The V and J genes are TRBV28 and TRBJ2-7, with D perhaps TRBD1 (7 bases). This CDR3 spans 15 amino acids. V was trimmed by 3 bases and J by 3 bases, leaving 15 bases between them. Looked up from germline, CDR1 is MDHEN and CDR2 is SYDVKM.

Here the CDR3 reads CASSMGLAGGGNTQYF. The DNA of the CDR3 is TGTGCCAGCAGCATGGGACTAGCGGGAGGGGGGAATACGCAGTATTTT. The V and J genes are TRBV7-2 and TRBJ2-3; TRBD2 matches at 16 bases. Germline trimming cut 5 bases from V and 7 bases from J; bases unmatched to any gene: 6. The CDR3 has 16 residues. The germline gives CDR1 SGHTA, CDR2 FQGNSA.

V usage is TRBV28 and J usage is TRBJ1-5; TRBD1 aligns across 7 bases. CDR3 length: 14 amino acids. CDR1 and CDR2 (germline): MDHEN, SYDVKM. After removal of 2 bases from V and 5 bases from J, the junction contained 3 bases not matched to a gene. The chain's CDR3 is CASSLTGDHQPQHF. The CDR3 DNA reads as TGTGCCAGCAGTTTAACAGGGGACCATCAGCCCCAGCATTTT.

J is TRBJ1-1 and V is TRBV28, with 11 bases lining up with TRBD1. CDR1 is MDHEN and CDR2 is SYDVKM in the germline V gene. The V and J ends lost 6 bases and 2 bases, in that order; junction bases with no gene match: 5. This CDR3 is 15 amino acids long. In nucleotides, the CDR3 is TGTGCCAGCAGGAGCCGGACAGGGGGCAACACTGAAGCTTTCTTT. Translating gives CASRSRTGGNTEAFF.

This clone has only one observation. This chain links TRBV28 with TRBJ2-2; 7 bases line up with TRBD1. The germline gives CDR1 MDHEN, CDR2 SYDVKM. The V gene end was trimmed by 5 bases and the J gene end by 5 bases; junction bases not matched to a gene: 2. CDR3 size: 13 residues. CDR3: CASSTGDTGELFF. The CDR3 region has the DNA TGTGCCAGCAGTACAGGGGATACCGGGGAGCTGTTTTTT.

J is TRBJ2-1 and V is TRBV5-3, with 9 bases that match TRBD2. TRBV5-3 counts as an open reading frame of uncertain function. J was trimmed by 4 bases and V by 3 bases; bases with no gene match: 8. The CDR3 length is 16 residues. CDR3 in amino acids: CARSSLAGAFYNEQFF. CDR3 sequence (DNA): TGTGCCAGAAGCTCGTTAGCGGGGGCGTTTTACAATGAGCAGTTCTTC.

The V call is TRBV18, the J call TRBJ1-1; 7 bases fit TRBD1. This CDR3 has 15 amino acids. Trimming at V came to 4 bases and at J to 2 bases, leaving 7 bases not matched to a gene. Per germline, CDR1 KGHSH and CDR2 LQKENI. CDR3 residues: CASSRGQVVNTEAFF. The DNA of the CDR3 is TGTGCCAGCTCACGAGGACAGGTCGTAAACACTGAAGCTTTCTTT.

The gene calls are TRBV27 and TRBJ2-7; 7 bases line up with TRBD1. The J segment lost 0 bases and the V segment lost 5 bases, leaving 7 bases of the junction unmatched. Germline V gene data show CDR1 as MNHEY and CDR2 as SMNVEV (reference sequence). This CDR3 is 15 amino acids long. The CDR3 protein is CASSGPRGFSYEQYF. CDR3 nucleotides: TGTGCCAGCAGTGGACCCAGGGGGTTCTCCTACGAGCAGTACTTC.

The chain has TRBV27 and TRBJ2-3; D may be TRBD1 (6 bases). The CDR3 has 15 amino acids. Trimming stripped 1 base from V and 3 bases from J, with 11 bases between. Looked up from germline, CDR1 is MNHEY and CDR2 is SMNVEV (reference sequence). Written as DNA, the CDR3 is TGTGCCAGCAGTTTATTGGCAGGGGAAACAGATACGCAGTATTTT. It codes for CASSLLAGETDTQYF.

The chain is built from TRBV11-2 and TRBJ1-1, with 8 bases lining up with TRBD1. Per the germline V gene, CDR1 is SGHAT and CDR2 is FQNNGV. The junction had 15 bases not matched to a gene; V was cut back by 5 bases and J by 7 bases. This CDR3 spans 16 amino acids. The CDR3 DNA reads as TGTGCCAGCAGCACCCGGGACAGGAAGCAAAAGGTTGAAGCTTTCTTT. Translated, it gives CASSTRDRKQKVEAFF. Full variable domain (remainder filled in from reference TRBV11-2 and TRBJ1-1): EAGVAQSPRYKIIEKRQSVAFWCNPISGHATLYWYQQILGQGPKLLIQFQNNGVVDDSQLPKDRFSAERLKGVDSTLKIQPAKLEDSAVYLCASSTRDRKQKVEAFFGQGTRLTVV.

V is TRBV6-1 and J is TRBJ2-7, with D perhaps TRBD1 (6 bases). The CDR3 extends over 12 amino acids. Germline V gene data show CDR1 as MNHNS and CDR2 as SASEGT. With 2 bases removed from V and 7 bases from J, the gap between germline ends came to 9 bases. The CDR3 region is CASSEQGQEQYF. The CDR3 nucleotides are TGTGCCAGCAGTGAACAGGGGCAGGAGCAGTACTTC.

This rearrangement joins TRBV4-3 to TRBJ1-6, with D possibly TRBD1 on 6 matching bases. This CDR3 has 15 amino acids. Germline assignment: CDR1 LGHNA and CDR2 YSLEER. V lost 2 bases and J lost 9, with 14 bases in between. CDR3 nucleotides: TGCGCCAGCAGCCAATCAAAAGGGGGTGGTTCACCCCTCCACTTT. Amino acids: CASSQSKGGGSPLHF.